This TCR beta chain appears in the sequencing data of a study of blood T cells in healthy people across ages. Study results and limitations: Measured against age, TCR beta diversity per million T cells decreased in a roughly linear manner. Long-lived donors exceeded aged donors in naive CD4+ cells and diversity.

The second PCR ran about 6 to 11 cycles with a sample-barcoded 5' primer and J-beta primers. TCRdb re-analysed the 5' RACE reads in MiXCR, keeping a single row per CDR3 protein. This table holds about 1,400,000 distinct CDR3 sequences, about 40% found once. Notes on this clonotype: What it binds is not known.

Losses at the gene ends were 5 bases for V and 3 bases for J; bases not matched to a gene: 3. This CDR3 has 13 amino acids. Source material: blood. The TCR comes from a woman aged 18-29 years in good health. This rearrangement joins TRBV12-3 or TRBV12-4 to TRBJ2-7; 8 bases align to TRBD1. The CDR3 loop reads CASSDDRGYEQYF. CDR3 sequence (DNA): TGTGCCAGCAGTGACGACAGGGGCTACGAGCAGTACTTC.